This entry lists 21 T cell receptor beta chains sequenced from one sample in a study of blood T cell repertoires in COVID-19. Sequenced by immunoSEQ multiplex PCR; TCRdb stores in-frame clones only, minus some. The table lists 250,000 to 300,000 clones, around 93% of them singletons. What was sequenced was PBMCs or T cells enriched from blood (not recorded which). These receptors all stem from a human donor in a cohort exposed to, infected with or recovered from COVID-19 (not recorded which). The donor label of this sample is uncertain.

The chain couples TRBV28 to TRBJ2-5, with D uncertain. The V end lost 10 bases, the J end lost 1 base, and 10 bases lay between the germline ends. The germline gives CDR1 MDHEN, CDR2 SYDVKM. This CDR3 contains 12 residues. The CDR3, as DNA: TGTGCCACCTCCCGAGCCCAAGAGACCCAGTACTTC. This sequence encodes CATSRAQETQYF.

This clone has a handful of counts. The chain joins TRBV14 to TRBJ1-2; D possibly corresponds to TRBD1 (6 bases). The CDR3 length is 13 residues. The germline V and J ends were trimmed by 4 bases and 4 bases, with 10 bases remaining between them. Per germline, CDR1 SGHDN and CDR2 FVKESK. DNA of the CDR3: TGTGCCAGCAGCCTCACGACAGGCTATGGCTACACCTTC. It specifies CASSLTTGYGYTF.

This clone was found a few times. This chain joins TRBV19 and TRBJ1-2, with 9 bases aligning to TRBD1. This CDR3 is built from 16 residues. Germline V gene data show CDR1 as LNHDA and CDR2 as SQIVND (reference sequence). After removal of 6 bases from V and 8 bases from J, the junction contained 16 bases not matched to a gene. This chain's CDR3 is CASSTDPGQGREGYTF. CDR3 nucleotide sequence: TGTGCCAGTAGCACGGACCCGGGACAGGGTCGGGAAGGCTACACCTTC.

The chain carries TRBV3-1 (or the pseudogene TRBV3-2) and TRBJ2-7, with 8 nucleotides matching TRBD1. The CDR3 is 14 amino acids. V dropped 0 bases and J dropped 5; count of bases not matched to a gene: 3. Germline CDR1 reads LGHDT; CDR2 reads YNNKEL (reference sequence). The CDR3 sequence is CASSQDRGLDEQYF. Written as DNA, the CDR3 is TGTGCCAGCAGCCAAGACAGGGGGCTTGACGAGCAGTACTTC.

This chain uses TRBV2 with TRBJ2-7, with D perhaps TRBD2 (6 bases). Per germline, CDR1 SNHLY and CDR2 FYNNEI. The CDR3 length is 14 residues. V was trimmed by 2 bases and J by 3 bases, leaving 11 bases between them. CDR3 in DNA: TGTGCCAGCAGTGAACTGATGGAGGGCTACGAGCAGTACTTC. This translates into CASSELMEGYEQYF.

This clone was seen a single time. The chain carries TRBV6-5 and TRBJ2-7; D possibly corresponds to TRBD2 (5 bases). V was cut by 0 bases and J by 6 bases, with 12 bases left in between. The CDR3 covers 14 residues. CDR1 is MNHEY and CDR2 is SVGAGI in the germline V gene. The CDR3 DNA reads as TGTGCCAGCAGTTACTCGTACGGGGTGGGCGAGCAGTACTTC. Protein product: CASSYSYGVGEQYF.

The chain combines TRBV7-2 with TRBJ1-3; 8 bases are a match to TRBD1. Trimming took 5 bases from V and 4 from J; bases not matched to a gene: 7. The germline V gene encodes CDR1 SGHTA and CDR2 FQGNSA. The CDR3 has 15 residues. The CDR3 DNA is TGTGCCAGCAGCCAATCCAGGGGGCGCGGAAACACCATATATTTT. It encodes CASSQSRGRGNTIYF.

The gene calls are TRBV28 and TRBJ1-5; TRBD1 is a possible D gene (5 bases). The length of the CDR3 is 18 residues. Germline values: CDR1 MDHEN, CDR2 SYDVKM. The V end lost 5 bases, the J end lost 0 bases, and 20 bases lay between the germline ends. CDR3 protein: CASSRTGVPGDSNQPQHF. The DNA for the CDR3 is TGTGCCAGCAGTAGGACGGGAGTCCCGGGGGATAGCAATCAGCCCCAGCATTTT.

This clone has a handful of counts. V and J are TRBV11-2 and TRBJ1-5, with unresolved D. CDR3 length: 13 amino acids. Germline CDR1 SGHAT, CDR2 FQNNGV. V lost 1 base and J lost 3, with 4 bases in between. CDR3 nucleotide sequence: TGTGCCAGCAGCTTAGGAGTCAATCAGCCCCAGCATTTT. Translation: CASSLGVNQPQHF.

The chain carries TRBV30 and TRBJ1-1; TRBD1 might be the D (5 bases). CDR1 is GTSNPN, CDR2 SVGIG, per germline (reference sequence). The CDR3 contains 15 residues. V was shortened by 5 bases and J by 0 bases, with 16 bases between the two germline ends. CDR3 sequence reads: CAWQGGGNVNTEAFF. The CDR3 DNA reads as TGTGCCTGGCAGGGAGGCGGAAACGTGAACACTGAAGCTTTCTTT.

The chain links TRBV9 to TRBJ2-7; 13 nucleotides line up with TRBD2. Unmatched junction bases numbered 2, after V lost 0 bases and J lost 2 bases. There are 16 residues in the CDR3. The germline gives CDR1 SGDLS, CDR2 YYNGEE. The CDR3 nucleotides are TGTGCCAGCAGCGTAGGACTAGCGGGGGGACCCTACGAGCAGTACTTC. Its protein is CASSVGLAGGPYEQYF.

The rearrangement links TRBV7-8 to TRBJ1-1, with D possibly matching TRBD1 (5 bases). The CDR3 contains 13 residues. Trimming took 8 bases from V and 6 from J, leaving 16 bases between them. CDR1 SGHVS and CDR2 FQNEAQ come from the germline V gene. This CDR3 reads CASAGGDFSEAFF. For the CDR3, the DNA is TGTGCCAGCGCCGGGGGAGATTTTTCTGAAGCTTTCTTT.

The gene calls are TRBV3-1 (or the pseudogene TRBV3-2) and TRBJ2-5, with D possibly TRBD1 on 6 matching bases. The germline CDR1 and CDR2 sequences are LGHDT and YNNKEL (reference sequence). V shed 2 bases and J shed 5 bases, with 12 bases lying between them. This CDR3 has 14 amino acids. This chain's CDR3 is CASSQNTGPETQYF. The CDR3 nucleotides read TGTGCCAGCAGCCAAAATACAGGGCCTGAGACCCAGTACTTC.

V and J are TRBV6-5 and TRBJ1-1; TRBD1 matches 10 bases. Losses at the gene ends were 7 bases for V and 5 bases for J; bases not matched to a gene: 7. Germline V lookup: CDR1 MNHEY, CDR2 SVGAGI. The CDR3 extends over 14 amino acids. As DNA, the CDR3 is TGTGCCAGCACCCCGGACAGGGGGATAACTGAAGCTTTCTTT. Its translation: CASTPDRGITEAFF.

The chain links TRBV12-3 or TRBV12-4 to TRBJ2-7; unclear D gene. This CDR3 has 13 amino acids. V gave up 5 bases and J gave up 2 bases, with 10 bases separating them. The CDR3: CASSPRAAYEQYF. The CDR3 DNA follows: TGTGCCAGCAGTCCTCGAGCTGCCTACGAGCAGTACTTC.

In its sample, this clone was seen a few times. This chain joins TRBV7-9 and TRBJ1-2; 7 nucleotides line up with TRBD1. Germline V gene sequence: CDR1 SEHNR, CDR2 FQNEAQ (reference sequence). The CDR3 spans 14 residues. Germline trimming cut 5 bases from V and 0 bases from J; bases unmatched to any gene: 3. The CDR3 DNA reads TGTGCCAGCAGCCCACAGGGGTCTAACTATGGCTACACCTTC. This translates into CASSPQGSNYGYTF.

This chain connects TRBV7-6 to TRBJ2-7; 8 bases agree with TRBD1. In germline, CDR1 is SGHVS, CDR2 FNYEAQ. With V trimmed by 5 bases and J by 2 bases, 20 bases remained unmatched. The CDR3 is 19 residues long. The CDR3: CASSRAAGTGALSPYEQYF. The CDR3 DNA reads TGTGCCAGCAGCAGAGCTGCCGGGACAGGTGCCTTATCCCCCTACGAGCAGTACTTC.

This clone was found once. The chain employs TRBV7-2 and TRBJ2-7, with 12 bases matching TRBD2. This CDR3 is built from 18 residues. The germline V gene has CDR1 SGHTA and CDR2 FQGNSA. V gave up 5 bases and J gave up 4 bases; unmatched junction bases: 15. The CDR3 region has the DNA TGTGCCAGCAGCCGTGAATCTAGCGGGGGGGCCTTTAGGTACGAGCAGTACTTC. Protein sequence: CASSRESSGGAFRYEQYF.

The V gene is TRBV19, the J gene TRBJ1-3; a weak D match, TRBD1 (6 bases). Germline V gene sequence: CDR1 LNHDA, CDR2 SQIVND (reference sequence). The CDR3 sequence is 15 residues long. V gave up 3 bases and J gave up 2 bases, with 11 bases separating them. The CDR3 nucleotides are TGTGCCAGTAGTATCTTCAGGGGCCCTGGAAACACCATATATTTT. Amino acid sequence: CASSIFRGPGNTIYF.

This chain connects TRBV15 to TRBJ1-1; D gene ambiguous. The CDR3 has 14 amino acids. Trimming cost V 0 bases and J 1 base, with 6 bases left between them. The germline V gene encodes CDR1 LNHNV and CDR2 YYDKDF (reference sequence). The CDR3 region is CATSRESGNTEAFF. In DNA, the CDR3 is TGTGCCACCAGCAGAGAATCAGGGAACACTGAAGCTTTCTTT.

This clone was recorded a few times. The J gene is TRBJ2-3, the V gene TRBV2; D is perhaps TRBD1 (6 bases). This CDR3 has 12 residues. Germline lookup yields CDR1 SNHLY and CDR2 FYNNEI. V was cut by 7 bases and J by 4 bases, with 9 bases left in between. In DNA, the CDR3 is TGTGCCAGCACCACAGGGTCAGATACGCAGTATTTT. This sequence encodes CASTTGSDTQYF. Drawing the rest from reference TRBV2 and TRBJ2-3, the complete variable domain is EPEVTQTPSHQVTQMGQEVILRCVPISNHLYFYWYRQILGQKVEFLVSFYNNEISEKSEIFDDQFSVERPDGSNFTLKIRSTKLEDSAMYFCASTTGSDTQYFGPGTRLTVL.